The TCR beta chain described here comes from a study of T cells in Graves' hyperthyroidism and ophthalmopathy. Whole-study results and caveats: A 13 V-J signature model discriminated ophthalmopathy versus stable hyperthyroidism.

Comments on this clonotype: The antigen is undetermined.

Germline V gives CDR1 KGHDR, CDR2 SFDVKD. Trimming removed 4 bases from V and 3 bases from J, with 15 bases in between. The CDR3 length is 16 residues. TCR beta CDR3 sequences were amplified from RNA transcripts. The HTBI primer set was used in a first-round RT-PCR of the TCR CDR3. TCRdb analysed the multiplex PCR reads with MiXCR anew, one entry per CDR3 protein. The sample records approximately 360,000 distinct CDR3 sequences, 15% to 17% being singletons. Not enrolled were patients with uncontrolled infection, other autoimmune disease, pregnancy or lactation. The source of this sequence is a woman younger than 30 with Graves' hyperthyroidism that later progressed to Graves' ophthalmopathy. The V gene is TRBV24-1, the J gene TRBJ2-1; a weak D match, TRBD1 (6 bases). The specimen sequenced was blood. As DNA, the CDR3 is TGTGCCACCAGTGAGGGAACAGGGAACTTCTACAATGAGCAGTTCTTC. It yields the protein CATSEGTGNFYNEQFF.